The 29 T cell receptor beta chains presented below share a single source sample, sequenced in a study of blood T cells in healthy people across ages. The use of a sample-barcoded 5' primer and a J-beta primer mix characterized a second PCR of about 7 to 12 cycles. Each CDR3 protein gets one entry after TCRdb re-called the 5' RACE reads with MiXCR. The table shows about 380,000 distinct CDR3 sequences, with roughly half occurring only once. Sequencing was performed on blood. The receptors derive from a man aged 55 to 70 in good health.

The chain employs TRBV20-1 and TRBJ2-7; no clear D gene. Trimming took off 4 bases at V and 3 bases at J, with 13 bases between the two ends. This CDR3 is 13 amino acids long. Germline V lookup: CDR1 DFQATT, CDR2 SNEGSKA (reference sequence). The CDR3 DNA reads TGCAGTGCTATTGAAAGGGTGGGCTACGAGCAGTACTTC. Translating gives CSAIERVGYEQYF.

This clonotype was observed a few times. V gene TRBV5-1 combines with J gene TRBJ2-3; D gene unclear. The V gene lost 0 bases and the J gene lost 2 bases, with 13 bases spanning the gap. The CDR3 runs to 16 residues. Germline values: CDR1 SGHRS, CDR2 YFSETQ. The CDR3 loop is CASSLVAGSPTDTQYF. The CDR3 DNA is TGCGCCAGCAGCTTGGTGGCAGGTTCGCCCACAGATACGCAGTATTTT. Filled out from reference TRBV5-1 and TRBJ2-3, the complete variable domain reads KAGVTQTPRYLIKTRGQQVTLSCSPISGHRSVSWYQQTPGQGLQFLFEYFSETQRNKGNFPGRFSGRQFSNSRSEMNVSTLELGDSALYLCASSLVAGSPTDTQYFGPGTRLTVL.

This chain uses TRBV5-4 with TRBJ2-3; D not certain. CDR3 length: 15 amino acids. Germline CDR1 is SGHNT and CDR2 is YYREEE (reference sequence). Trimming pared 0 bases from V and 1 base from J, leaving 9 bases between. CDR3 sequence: CASSLGGVRTDTQYF. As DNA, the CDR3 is TGTGCCAGCAGCTTGGGTGGCGTCCGCACAGATACGCAGTATTTT. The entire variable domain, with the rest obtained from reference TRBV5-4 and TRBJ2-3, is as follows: ETGVTQSPTHLIKTRGQQVTLRCSSQSGHNTVSWYQQALGQGPQFIFQYYREEENGRGNFPPRFSGLQFPNYSSELNVNALELDDSALYLCASSLGGVRTDTQYFGPGTRLTVL.

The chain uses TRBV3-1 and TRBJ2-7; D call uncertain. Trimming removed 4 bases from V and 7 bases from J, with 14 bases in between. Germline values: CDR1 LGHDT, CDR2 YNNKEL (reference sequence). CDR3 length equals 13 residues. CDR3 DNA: TGTGCCAGCAGCCCCTTAACGGATGGGGAGCAGTACTTC. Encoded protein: CASSPLTDGEQYF.

This chain's CDR3 is CASRPAGDPYEQYF. In DNA, the CDR3 is TGTGCCAGCAGACCCGCGGGAGACCCCTACGAGCAGTACTTC. This chain joins TRBV6-2 or TRBV6-3 and TRBJ2-5; 7 positions match TRBD2. The tail of the sequence fits TRBJ2-7 better, so the J call may be wrong. The V gene's germline CDR1 is MNHEY and CDR2 SVGEGT. This CDR3 is built from 14 residues.

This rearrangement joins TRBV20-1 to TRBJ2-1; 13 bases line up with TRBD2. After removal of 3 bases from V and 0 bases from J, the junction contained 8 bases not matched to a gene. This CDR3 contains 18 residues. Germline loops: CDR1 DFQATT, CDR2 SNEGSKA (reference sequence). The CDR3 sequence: CSASRTSGGQSSYNEQFF. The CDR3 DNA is TGCAGTGCTAGCAGGACTAGCGGGGGCCAAAGCTCCTACAATGAGCAGTTCTTC.

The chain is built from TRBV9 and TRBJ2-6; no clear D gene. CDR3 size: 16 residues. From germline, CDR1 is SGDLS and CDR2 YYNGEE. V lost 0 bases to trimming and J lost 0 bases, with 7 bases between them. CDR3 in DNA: TGTGCCAGCAGCGTAGGAAGCTACTCTGGGGCCAACGTCCTGACTTTC. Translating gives CASSVGSYSGANVLTF.

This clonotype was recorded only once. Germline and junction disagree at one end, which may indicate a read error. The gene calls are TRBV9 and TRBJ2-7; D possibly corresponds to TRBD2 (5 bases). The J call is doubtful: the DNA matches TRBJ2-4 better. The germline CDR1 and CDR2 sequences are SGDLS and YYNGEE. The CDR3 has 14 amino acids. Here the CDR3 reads CACSAPGISNIQYF. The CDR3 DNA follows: TGTGCCTGCAGCGCTCCCGGGATTTCAAACATTCAGTACTTC.

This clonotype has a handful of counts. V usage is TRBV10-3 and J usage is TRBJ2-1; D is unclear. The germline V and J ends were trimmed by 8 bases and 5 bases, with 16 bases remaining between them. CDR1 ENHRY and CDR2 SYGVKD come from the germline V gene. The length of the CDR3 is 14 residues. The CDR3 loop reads CAIAFGPVNNEQFF. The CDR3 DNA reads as TGTGCCATCGCGTTCGGTCCCGTAAACAATGAGCAGTTCTTC.

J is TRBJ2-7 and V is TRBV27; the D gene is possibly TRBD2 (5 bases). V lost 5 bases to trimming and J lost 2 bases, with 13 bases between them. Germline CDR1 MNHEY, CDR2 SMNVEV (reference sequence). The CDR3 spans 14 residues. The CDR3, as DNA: TGTGCCAGCAGTGAGAAGCGGCACACCTACGAGCAGTACTTC. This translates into CASSEKRHTYEQYF.

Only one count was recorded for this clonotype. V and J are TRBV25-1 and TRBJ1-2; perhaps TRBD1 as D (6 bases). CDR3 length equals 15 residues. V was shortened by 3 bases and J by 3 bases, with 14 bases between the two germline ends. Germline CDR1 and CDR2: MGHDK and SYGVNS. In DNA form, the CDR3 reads TGTGCCAGCAGTGACCCCTCCGGGACACACTATGGCTACACCTTC. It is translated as CASSDPSGTHYGYTF.

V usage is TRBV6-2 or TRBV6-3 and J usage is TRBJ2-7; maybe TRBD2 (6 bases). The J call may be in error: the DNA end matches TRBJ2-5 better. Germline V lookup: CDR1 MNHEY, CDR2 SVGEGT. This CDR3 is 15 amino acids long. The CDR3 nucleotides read TGTGCCAGCAGTCGAGGGAGGCCCGGCAGGGAGACCCAGTACTTC. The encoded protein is CASSRGRPGRETQYF.

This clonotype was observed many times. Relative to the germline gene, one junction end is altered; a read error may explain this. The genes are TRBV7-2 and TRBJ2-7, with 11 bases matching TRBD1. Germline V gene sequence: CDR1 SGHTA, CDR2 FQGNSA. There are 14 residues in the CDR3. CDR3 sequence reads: CASTLGQGAWEQYF. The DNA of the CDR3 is TGTGCCAGCACCTTAGGACAGGGGGCGTGGGAGCAGTACTTC.

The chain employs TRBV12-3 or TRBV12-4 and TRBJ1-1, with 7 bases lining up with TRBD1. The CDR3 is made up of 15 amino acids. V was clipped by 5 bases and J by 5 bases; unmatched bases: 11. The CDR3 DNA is TGTGCCAGCAGTCAACGACAGGGTTCGGGAACTGAAGCTTTCTTT. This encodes CASSQRQGSGTEAFF.

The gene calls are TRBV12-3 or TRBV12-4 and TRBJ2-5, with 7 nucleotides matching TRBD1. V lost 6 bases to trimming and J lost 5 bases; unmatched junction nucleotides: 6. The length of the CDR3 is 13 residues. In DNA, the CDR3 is TGTGCCAGCAGAATCGCGACAGGGGAGACCCAGTACTTC. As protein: CASRIATGETQYF.

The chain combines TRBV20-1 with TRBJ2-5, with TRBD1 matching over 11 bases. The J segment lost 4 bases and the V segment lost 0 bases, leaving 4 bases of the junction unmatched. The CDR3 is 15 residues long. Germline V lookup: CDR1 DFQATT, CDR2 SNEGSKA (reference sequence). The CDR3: CSARDRTGGRETQYF. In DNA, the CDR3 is TGCAGTGCTAGAGATAGGACAGGGGGCAGAGAGACCCAGTACTTC.

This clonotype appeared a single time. CDR3 sequence (DNA): TGTGCCAGCAGCAGACGACTAGAAGATACGCAGTATTTT. Translation: CASSRRLEDTQYF. The chain couples TRBV7-6 to TRBJ2-3; D might be TRBD2 (6 bases). The V gene lost 5 bases and the J gene lost 5 bases, with 11 bases spanning the gap. Germline CDR1 and CDR2: SGHVS and FNYEAQ. This CDR3 is built from 13 residues.

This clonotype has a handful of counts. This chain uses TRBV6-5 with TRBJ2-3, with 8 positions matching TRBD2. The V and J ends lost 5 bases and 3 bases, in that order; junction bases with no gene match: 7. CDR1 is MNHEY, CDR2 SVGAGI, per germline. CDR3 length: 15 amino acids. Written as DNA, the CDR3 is TGTGCCAGCAGTACGAAAGCGGGAGCGACAGATACGCAGTATTTT. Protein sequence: CASSTKAGATDTQYF.

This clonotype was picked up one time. Here the CDR3 DNA reads TGTGCCAGCAGTCGGACTGAAAGCAATCAGCCCCAGCATTTT. Translation gives CASSRTESNQPQHF. The chain links TRBV12-3 or TRBV12-4 to TRBJ1-5; D is undetermined. The CDR3 length is 14 residues. Trimming stripped 5 bases from V and 1 base from J, with 9 bases between.

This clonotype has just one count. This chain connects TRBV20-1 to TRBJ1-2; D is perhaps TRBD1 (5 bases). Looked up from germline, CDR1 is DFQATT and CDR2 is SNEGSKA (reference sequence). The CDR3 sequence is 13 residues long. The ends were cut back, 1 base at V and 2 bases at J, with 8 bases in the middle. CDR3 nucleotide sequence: TGCAGTGCTAGAGCGGGGGAAAACTATGGCTACACCTTC. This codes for CSARAGENYGYTF.

The CDR3 loop reads CASSQETQDTQYF. The CDR3 DNA reads TGTGCCAGCAGCCAGGAGACCCAAGATACGCAGTATTTT. The chain employs TRBV13 and TRBJ2-3; no clear D gene. V was pared by 5 bases and J by 5 bases, with 11 bases between. Per the germline V gene, CDR1 is PRHDT and CDR2 is FYEKMQ (reference sequence). CDR3 length: 13 amino acids.

The CDR3 DNA sequence: TGCGCCAGCAGCCAAGATCTTAGTTGGGGGGGCGGTGGGAGCTCCTACGAGCAGTACTTC. Its protein product is CASSQDLSWGGGGSSYEQYF. The chain employs TRBV4-3 and TRBJ2-7, with D possibly matching TRBD2 (7 bases). V was pared by 0 bases and J by 0 bases, with 24 bases between. The germline gives CDR1 LGHNA, CDR2 YSLEER. The CDR3 totals 20 residues.

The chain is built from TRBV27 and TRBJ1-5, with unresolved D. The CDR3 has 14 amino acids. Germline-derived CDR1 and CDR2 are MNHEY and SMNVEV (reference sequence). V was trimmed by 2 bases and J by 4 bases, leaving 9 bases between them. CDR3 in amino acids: CASSLSRTNQPQHF. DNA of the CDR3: TGTGCCAGCAGTTTAAGCAGGACTAATCAGCCCCAGCATTTT.

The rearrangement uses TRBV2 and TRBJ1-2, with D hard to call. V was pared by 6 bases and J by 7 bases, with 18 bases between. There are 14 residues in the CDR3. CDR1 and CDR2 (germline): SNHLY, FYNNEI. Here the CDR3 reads CASSLAGGVAGYTF. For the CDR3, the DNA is TGTGCCAGCAGCCTGGCCGGCGGGGTGGCTGGCTACACCTTC.

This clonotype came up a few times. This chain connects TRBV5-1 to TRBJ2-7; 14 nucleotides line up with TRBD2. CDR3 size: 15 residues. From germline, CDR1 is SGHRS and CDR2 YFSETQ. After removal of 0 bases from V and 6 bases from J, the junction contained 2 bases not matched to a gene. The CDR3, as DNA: TGCGCCAGCAGCTTGGCCGGGACTAGCGGGGGCGAGCAGTACTTC. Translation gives CASSLAGTSGGEQYF.

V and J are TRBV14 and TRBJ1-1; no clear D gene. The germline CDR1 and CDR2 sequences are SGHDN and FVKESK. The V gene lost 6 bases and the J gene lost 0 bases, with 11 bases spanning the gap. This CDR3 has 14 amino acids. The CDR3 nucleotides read TGTGCCAGCAGTAGGCCGGGATTGAACACTGAAGCTTTCTTT. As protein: CASSRPGLNTEAFF.

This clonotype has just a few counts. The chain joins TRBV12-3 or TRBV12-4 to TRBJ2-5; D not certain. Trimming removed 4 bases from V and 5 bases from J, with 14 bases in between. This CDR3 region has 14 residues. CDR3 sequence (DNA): TGTGCCAGCAGTTACTCTGGACCTGAGGAGACCCAGTACTTC. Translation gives CASSYSGPEETQYF.

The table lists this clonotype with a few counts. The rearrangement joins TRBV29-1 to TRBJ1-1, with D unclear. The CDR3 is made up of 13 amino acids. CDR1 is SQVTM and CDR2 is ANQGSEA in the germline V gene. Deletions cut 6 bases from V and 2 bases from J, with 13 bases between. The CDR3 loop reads CSVQLGTNTEAFF. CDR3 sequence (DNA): TGCAGCGTCCAATTAGGAACAAACACTGAAGCTTTCTTT.

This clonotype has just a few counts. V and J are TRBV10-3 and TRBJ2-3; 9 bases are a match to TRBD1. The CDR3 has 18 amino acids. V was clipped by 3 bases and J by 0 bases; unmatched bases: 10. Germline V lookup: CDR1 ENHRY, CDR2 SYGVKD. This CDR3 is CAISDRDRASLSTDTQYF. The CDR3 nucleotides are TGTGCCATCAGTGATCGGGACAGGGCGTCGCTTAGCACAGATACGCAGTATTTT.